Below are 16 T cell receptor beta chains sequenced from a single sample in a study of blood T cells in healthy people across ages. Primers used in a second PCR of roughly 6 to 11 cycles were a sample-barcoded 5' primer and a J-beta primer mix. TCRdb itself ran the 5' RACE reads through MiXCR, one entry per CDR3 protein. The table lists 700,000 to 850,000 distinct CDR3 sequences, about 48% of them singletons. Sequenced input: blood. The receptors originated from an older man in good health.

This clonotype came up a few times. This chain links TRBV5-1 with TRBJ2-7; maybe TRBD2 (5 bases). The CDR3 loop spans 15 amino acids. The V gene's germline CDR1 is SGHRS and CDR2 YFSETQ. Trimming stripped 1 base from V and 1 base from J, with 12 bases between. The CDR3 sequence: CASSLSGLQSYEQYF. The DNA for the CDR3 is TGCGCCAGCAGCTTGTCTGGACTGCAGTCCTACGAGCAGTACTTC.

CDR3 coding DNA: TGTGCCATCAGAGCGGGAGCGGGGTACAATGAGCAGTTCTTC. Residues: CAIRAGAGYNEQFF. V is TRBV10-3 and J is TRBJ2-1, with 8 bases aligning to TRBD2. Germline assignment: CDR1 ENHRY and CDR2 SYGVKD. The trim removed 6 bases at V and 4 bases at J, leaving 5 bases unmatched. The CDR3 covers 14 residues.

The genes are TRBV20-1 and TRBJ2-2, with a tentative D call TRBD1 (5 bases). V shed 3 bases and J shed 5 bases, with 13 bases lying between them. This CDR3 is built from 14 residues. Germline CDR1 reads DFQATT; CDR2 reads SNEGSKA (reference sequence). CDR3: CSASRQGGTGELFF. The CDR3 DNA reads as TGCAGTGCTAGTAGGCAGGGCGGAACCGGGGAGCTGTTTTTT.

This chain links TRBV18 with TRBJ2-7; TRBD1 might be the D (6 bases). CDR3 size: 15 residues. CDR1 is KGHSH, CDR2 LQKENI, per germline. Trimming left V 3 bases short and J 2 bases short, with 14 bases between. Here the CDR3 DNA reads TGTGCCAGCTCACCCGGGCCAAGGGGGACCTACGAGCAGTACTTC. This encodes CASSPGPRGTYEQYF. The variable domain in full, completed from reference TRBV18 and TRBJ2-7, reads NAGVMQNPRHLVRRRGQEARLRCSPMKGHSHVYWYRQLPEEGLKFMVYLQKENIIDESGMPKERFSAEFPKEGPSILRIQQVVRGDSAAYFCASSPGPRGTYEQYFGPGTRLTVT.

This clonotype was picked up many times. The rearrangement uses TRBV29-1 and TRBJ2-1, with D perhaps TRBD2 (6 bases). The CDR3 runs to 14 residues. The germline gives CDR1 SQVTM, CDR2 ANQGSEA. Trimming took 3 bases from V and 4 from J, leaving 13 bases between them. CDR3 sequence reads: CSVDSSGLYNEQFF. CDR3 sequence (DNA): TGCAGCGTTGACTCGAGCGGGTTATACAATGAGCAGTTCTTC.

The chain is built from TRBV6-5 and TRBJ2-2; D might be TRBD1 or TRBD2, each matching 7 bases. This CDR3 contains 17 residues. Trimming stripped 2 bases from V and 3 bases from J, with 16 bases between. From germline, CDR1 is MNHEY and CDR2 SVGAGI. CDR3 region: CASSYGLGTAYTGELFF. The CDR3 DNA follows: TGTGCCAGCAGTTACGGACTAGGGACAGCTTACACCGGGGAGCTGTTTTTT.

This clonotype was recorded once. V gene TRBV10-3 combines with J gene TRBJ2-7; tentatively, D is TRBD2 (6 bases). The better agreement between TRBJ2-5 and the DNA end casts doubt on the J call. Germline lookup yields CDR1 ENHRY and CDR2 SYGVKD. The CDR3 loop spans 13 amino acids. CDR3 region: CAISPAGGETQYF. CDR3 in DNA: TGTGCCATCAGCCCCGCCGGGGGAGAGACCCAGTACTTC.

The chain is built from TRBV6-5 and TRBJ2-4; D unresolved. The last part of the DNA fits TRBJ2-7 better; the J call may be wrong. The CDR3 loop spans 14 amino acids. CDR1 MNHEY and CDR2 SVGAGI come from the germline V gene. CDR3 protein: CASRLGGSHYEQYF. The CDR3 DNA follows: TGTGCCAGCCGCCTGGGCGGAAGCCACTACGAGCAGTACTTC.

There are a few counts of this clonotype. The J gene is TRBJ2-3, the V gene TRBV6-5; no clear D gene. Trimming shortened V by 0 bases and J by 6 bases, and 10 bases separated the two germline ends. This CDR3 has 14 amino acids. Germline V CDR1 and CDR2: MNHEY, SVGAGI. CDR3 DNA sequence: TGTGCCAGCAGTTACTCGACACATACCGATACGCAGTATTTT. This encodes CASSYSTHTDTQYF.

This chain links TRBV5-1 with TRBJ2-5; 7 bases line up with TRBD1. The length of the CDR3 is 16 residues. The J segment lost 9 bases and the V segment lost 4 bases, leaving 18 bases of the junction unmatched. Germline CDR1 SGHRS, CDR2 YFSETQ. The CDR3 reads CASSTGTAFDPGAQYF. The CDR3 DNA sequence: TGCGCCAGCAGCACCGGGACAGCTTTTGACCCTGGAGCCCAGTACTTC.

CDR3 bases: TGTGCCAGCACCACGTGGGGGGCCTACGAGCAGTACTTC. Translation gives CASTTWGAYEQYF. V is TRBV3-1 and J is TRBJ2-4, with a weak D call TRBD2 (6 bases). The DNA end lines up better with TRBJ2-7; the J call may be wrong. The CDR3 runs 13 residues. CDR1 is LGHDT, CDR2 YNNKEL, per germline (reference sequence).

CDR3: CASSQVWSSYEQYF. The CDR3 coding sequence is TGTGCCAGCAGCCAAGTTTGGAGCTCCTACGAGCAGTACTTC. The chain employs TRBV3-1 and TRBJ2-7; D ambiguous. The CDR3 covers 14 residues. V was pared by 1 base and J by 0 bases, with 7 bases between. The V gene's germline CDR1 is LGHDT and CDR2 YNNKEL (reference sequence).

This chain links TRBV6-1 with TRBJ2-4; weak D call: TRBD2 (5 bases). The CDR3 consists of 15 residues. Germline CDR1 and CDR2: MNHNS and SASEGT. V lost 4 bases and J 15 bases, leaving 25 bases between the germline ends. CDR3 region: CASSGGFWADELGYF. The CDR3 DNA reads as TGTGCCAGCAGTGGCGGTTTCTGGGCGGACGAACTAGGGTACTTC.

Written as DNA, the CDR3 is TGCAGTGCTAGTCGGCGGGATGGCTACGAGCAGTACTTC. This translates into CSASRRDGYEQYF. The chain combines TRBV20-1 with TRBJ2-5, with a possible D match to TRBD2 (6 bases). The DNA end favors TRBJ2-7, so the J call may be wrong. This CDR3 has 13 residues. Germline lookup yields CDR1 DFQATT and CDR2 SNEGSKA (reference sequence).

The V gene is TRBV6-6, the J gene TRBJ2-3; weak D call: TRBD2 (7 bases). There are 15 residues in the CDR3. Germline CDR1 and CDR2: MNHNY and SVGAGI (reference sequence). Trimming stripped 5 bases from V and 1 base from J, with 13 bases between. The CDR3: CASSTGGLGTDTQYF. The DNA of the CDR3 is TGTGCCAGCAGTACCGGGGGGCTGGGCACAGATACGCAGTATTTT.

The V and J genes are TRBV6-2 or TRBV6-3 and TRBJ2-1, with TRBD2 matching over 10 bases. Germline CDR1 and CDR2: MNHEY and SVGEGT. There are 16 residues in the CDR3. V trimming: 5 bases; J trimming: 0 bases; junction bases outside the gene matches: 4. The CDR3 DNA is TGTGCCAGCAGTCGGTCTAGCGGGGGCTCCTACAATGAGCAGTTCTTC. It translates to CASSRSSGGSYNEQFF.